This T cell receptor (beta chain) was observed in a study of T cell changes during pregnancy in multiple sclerosis. This CDR3 is 14 amino acids long. Germline CDR1 SGDLS, CDR2 YYNGEE. Trimming cost V 2 bases and J 8 bases; bases outside gene matches: 8. Repertoires were generated with immunoSEQ multiplex PCR, while TCRdb's copy carries only in-frame clones and drops some. The data show about 85,000 clones, about nine tenths seen once. The source was peripheral blood, collected in the first trimester of pregnancy. This clonotype was obtained from a female donor with multiple sclerosis, enrolled in a pregnancy study. The rearrangement joins TRBV9 to TRBJ1-2; 8 bases match TRBD1. The DNA of the CDR3 is TGTGCCAGCAGCGTCCGGGACAGGAGAGGGGGCTACACCTTC. Residues: CASSVRDRRGGYTF.